This T cell receptor beta chain originates from a study of T cell responses to AZD1222 COVID-19 vaccine. A single count supports this clone. Antigen unknown. V lost 2 bases and J 0 bases, leaving 15 bases between the germline ends. Per the germline V gene, CDR1 is KGHDR and CDR2 is SFDVKD. CDR3 length equals 18 residues. Findings and caveats of the study: Reports say nearly half of spike-specific TCRs go after unmutated variant regions. Clonal diversity may have been underestimated in mostly white British donors.

Assay used: immunoSEQ multiplex PCR; TCRdb lists only in-frame clones, some missing. The data show more than 95,000 clones, over 90% seen once. Source: peripheral blood, taken on day 0 of AZD1222 vaccination. This chain joins TRBV24-1 and TRBJ2-2; D gene unclear. The sequence came from an adult in good health. The CDR3 DNA reads TGTGCCACCAGTGATTCCCTTTCATCGTTCGCGAACACCGGGGAGCTGTTTTTT. It translates to CATSDSLSSFANTGELFF.